This T cell receptor beta chain derives from a study of T cells in Graves' hyperthyroidism and ophthalmopathy. Template material for amplifying TCR beta CDR3 regions consisted of RNA transcripts. The primer set for the first-round RT-PCR of the TCR CDR3 was HTBI. Each CDR3 protein is one row after TCRdb ran MiXCR on the multiplex PCR reads. This sample has about 600,000 distinct CDR3 sequences, with more than 12% found just once. This clonotype was picked up a small number of times. Between the trimmed V and J ends, which lost 1 base and 7 bases, there was a span of 11 bases. Germline V gene data show CDR1 as SEHNR and CDR2 as FQNEAQ (reference sequence). The CDR3 is 14 residues long.

The chain links TRBV7-9 to TRBJ2-1; D ambiguous. This receptor was identified in a woman aged 45-65 years with Graves' ophthalmopathy. Material for sequencing was blood. This CDR3 reads CASSLVLGGNEQFF. The CDR3 DNA reads as TGTGCCAGCAGCTTAGTCTTGGGTGGGAATGAGCAGTTCTTC.